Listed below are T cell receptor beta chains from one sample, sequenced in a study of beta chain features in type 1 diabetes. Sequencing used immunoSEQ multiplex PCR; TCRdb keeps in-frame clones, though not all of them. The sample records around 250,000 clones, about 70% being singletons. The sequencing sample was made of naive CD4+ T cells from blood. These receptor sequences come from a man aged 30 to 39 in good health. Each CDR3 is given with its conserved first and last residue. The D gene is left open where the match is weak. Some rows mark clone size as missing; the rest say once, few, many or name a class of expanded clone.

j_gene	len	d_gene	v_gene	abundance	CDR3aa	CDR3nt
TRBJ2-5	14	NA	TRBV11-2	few	CASSPMVGGETQYF	TGTGCCAGCAGCCCCATGGTCGGAGGAGAGACCCAGTACTTC
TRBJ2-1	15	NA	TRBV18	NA	CASSQAMSSYNEQFF	TGTGCCAGCTCACAAGCAATGTCCTCCTACAATGAGCAGTTCTTC
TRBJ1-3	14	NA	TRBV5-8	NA	CASSEVISGNTIYF	TGTGCCAGCAGCGAAGTAATCTCTGGAAACACCATATATTTT
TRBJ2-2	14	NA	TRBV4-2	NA	CASSQDLREGELFF	TGTGCCAGCAGCCAAGATTTAAGGGAAGGGGAGCTGTTTTTT
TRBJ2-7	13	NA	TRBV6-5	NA	CATRRAASYEQYF	TGTGCCACCAGAAGAGCGGCCTCCTACGAGCAGTACTTC
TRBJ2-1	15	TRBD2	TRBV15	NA	CATSRAAGAYNEQFF	TGTGCCACCAGCAGAGCAGCGGGGGCCTACAATGAGCAGTTCTTC
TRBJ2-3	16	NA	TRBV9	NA	CASSLGDGRTTDTQYF	TGTGCCAGCAGTTTGGGGGATGGTAGGACCACAGATACGCAGTATTTT
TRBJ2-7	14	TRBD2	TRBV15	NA	CATTAGGTSYEQYF	TGTGCCACCACAGCGGGGGGAACCTCCTACGAGCAGTACTTC
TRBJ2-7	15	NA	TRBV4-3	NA	CASSQAWGLGLEQYF	TGCGCCAGCAGCCAAGCATGGGGGTTGGGGCTCGAGCAGTACTTC
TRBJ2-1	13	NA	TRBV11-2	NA	CASRRLPSNEQFF	TGTGCCAGCAGACGACTGCCCTCTAATGAGCAGTTCTTC
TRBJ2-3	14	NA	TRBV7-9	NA	CASSLIYNTDTQYF	TGTGCCAGCAGCTTAATTTACAACACAGATACGCAGTATTTT
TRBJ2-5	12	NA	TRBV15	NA	CATSRDTETQYF	TGTGCCACCAGCAGAGATACGGAGACCCAGTACTTC
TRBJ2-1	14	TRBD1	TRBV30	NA	CAWTGQGARNEQFF	TGTGCCTGGACGGGACAGGGGGCGAGAAATGAGCAGTTCTTC
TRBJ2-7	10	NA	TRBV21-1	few	CASSIPEQYF	TGTGCCAGCAGCATTCCGGAGCAGTACTTC
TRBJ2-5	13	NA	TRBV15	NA	CATRFGGRETQYF	TGTGCCACCAGGTTCGGTGGGAGAGAGACCCAGTACTTC
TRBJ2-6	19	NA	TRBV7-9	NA	CASSLAGTRLISGANVLTF	TGTGCCAGCAGCTTAGCCGGGACGCGACTTATCTCTGGGGCCAACGTCCTGACTTTC
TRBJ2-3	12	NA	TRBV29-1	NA	CSVHRGTDTQYF	TGCAGCGTTCACAGGGGCACAGATACGCAGTATTTT
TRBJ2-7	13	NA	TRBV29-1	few	CSATGRFSYEQYF	TGCAGCGCAACAGGGCGTTTCTCCTACGAGCAGTACTTC
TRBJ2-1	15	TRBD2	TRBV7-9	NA	CASSFPGGVYNEQFF	TGTGCCAGCAGCTTTCCGGGAGGTGTGTACAATGAGCAGTTCTTC
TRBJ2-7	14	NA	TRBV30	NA	CAWSVPRISYEQYF	TGTGCCTGGAGTGTACCTAGGATCAGCTACGAGCAGTACTTC
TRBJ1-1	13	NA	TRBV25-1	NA	CASTQVLGQEAFF	TGTGCCAGCACTCAAGTATTAGGCCAGGAAGCTTTCTTT
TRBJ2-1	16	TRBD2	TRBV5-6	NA	CASSPALAGGWVKQFF	TGTGCCAGCAGCCCGGCACTAGCCGGGGGGTGGGTGAAGCAGTTCTTC
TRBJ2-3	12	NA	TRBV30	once	CAWSHGADTQYF	TGTGCCTGGAGCCACGGGGCAGATACGCAGTATTTT
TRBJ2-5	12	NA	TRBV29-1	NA	CSVEGSQETQYF	TGCAGCGTTGAAGGCTCCCAAGAGACCCAGTACTTC
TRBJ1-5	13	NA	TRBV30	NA	CAWSVREDQPQHF	TGTGCCTGGAGTGTACGAGAGGATCAGCCCCAGCATTTT
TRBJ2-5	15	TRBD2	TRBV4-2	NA	CASSSLAGGQETQYF	TGTGCCAGCAGCTCATTAGCGGGGGGTCAAGAGACCCAGTACTTC
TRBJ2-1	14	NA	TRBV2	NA	CASSELVSYNEQFF	TGTGCCAGCAGTGAACTGGTTTCCTACAATGAGCAGTTCTTC
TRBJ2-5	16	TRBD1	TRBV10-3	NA	CATKGPTKDRGETQYF	TGTGCCACGAAGGGCCCTACGAAGGACAGGGGGGAGACCCAGTACTTC
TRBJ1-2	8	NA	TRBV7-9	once	CASSPRAF	TGTGCCAGCAGCCCGAGGGCCTTC
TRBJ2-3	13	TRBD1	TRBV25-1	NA	CASAQGARDTQYF	TGTGCCAGCGCTCAGGGGGCTAGAGATACGCAGTATTTT
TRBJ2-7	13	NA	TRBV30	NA	CAWTRDRSYEQYF	TGTGCCTGGACCCGAGACAGGTCCTACGAGCAGTACTTC
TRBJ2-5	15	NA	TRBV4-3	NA	CASSQDNRGGETQYF	TGCGCCAGCAGCCAAGATAACAGGGGGGGAGAGACCCAGTACTTC
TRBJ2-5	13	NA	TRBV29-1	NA	CSVRGLFGETQYF	TGCAGCGTTCGCGGACTGTTTGGAGAGACCCAGTACTTC
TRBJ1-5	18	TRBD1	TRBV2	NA	CASSETWERTGANQPQHF	TGTGCCAGCAGTGAAACTTGGGAGCGGACAGGGGCAAATCAGCCCCAGCATTTT
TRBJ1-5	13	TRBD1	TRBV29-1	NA	CSVGAGGNQPQHF	TGCAGCGTTGGAGCAGGGGGGAATCAGCCCCAGCATTTT
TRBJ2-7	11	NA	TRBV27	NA	CASSSWDEQYF	TGTGCCAGCAGTTCTTGGGACGAGCAGTACTTC
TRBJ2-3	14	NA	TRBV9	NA	CASNIGARRDTQYF	TGTGCCAGCAACATCGGGGCGCGGAGGGATACGCAGTATTTT
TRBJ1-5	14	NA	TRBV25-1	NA	CASSDMGAYQPQHF	TGTGCCAGCAGTGATATGGGGGCCTATCAGCCCCAGCATTTT
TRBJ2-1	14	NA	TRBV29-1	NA	CSVGSRVSYNEQFF	TGCAGCGTTGGAAGTAGGGTATCTTACAATGAGCAGTTCTTC
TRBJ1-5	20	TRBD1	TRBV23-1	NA	CASSHFINRQGARLNQPQHF	TGCGCCAGCAGTCACTTCATAAATCGACAGGGGGCGCGACTTAATCAGCCCCAGCATTTT
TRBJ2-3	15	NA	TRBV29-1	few	CSARGRASAPDTQYF	TGCAGCGCCCGAGGTCGGGCTAGCGCCCCAGATACGCAGTATTTT
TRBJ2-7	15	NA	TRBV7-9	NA	CASSLAPGPAYEQYF	TGTGCCAGCAGCTTAGCTCCGGGACCGGCCTACGAGCAGTACTTC
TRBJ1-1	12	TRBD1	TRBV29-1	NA	CSGTGLGTEAFF	TGCAGCGGGACAGGGTTGGGGACTGAAGCTTTCTTT
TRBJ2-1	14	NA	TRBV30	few	CAWGTGRSYNEQFF	TGTGCCTGGGGGACTGGGAGATCCTACAATGAGCAGTTCTTC
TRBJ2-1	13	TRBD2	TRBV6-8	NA	CAITGGPVNEQFF	TGTGCCATCACGGGAGGGCCCGTTAATGAGCAGTTCTTC
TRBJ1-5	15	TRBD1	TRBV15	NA	CATSRDNRGRSPQHF	TGTGCCACCAGCAGAGATAATAGGGGGCGATCGCCCCAGCATTTT
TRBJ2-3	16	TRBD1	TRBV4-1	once	CASSRSDRDPPDTQYF	TGCGCCAGCAGCCGGTCGGACAGGGATCCCCCCGATACGCAGTATTTT
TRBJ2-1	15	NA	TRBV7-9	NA	CASSLDGRTYNEQFF	TGTGCCAGCAGCTTAGATGGGAGAACCTACAATGAGCAGTTCTTC
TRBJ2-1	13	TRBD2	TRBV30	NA	CARGRGNDNEQFF	TGTGCCAGAGGGCGGGGGAACGACAATGAGCAGTTCTTC
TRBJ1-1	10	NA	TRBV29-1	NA	CTGSNTEAFF	TGCACTGGGAGTAACACTGAAGCTTTCTTT
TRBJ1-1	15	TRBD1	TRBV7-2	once	CASSLPLRGATEAFF	TGTGCCAGCAGCTTGCCCCTCAGGGGGGCAACTGAAGCTTTCTTT
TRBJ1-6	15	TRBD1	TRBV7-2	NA	CASSLAQQGESPLHF	TGTGCCAGCAGCTTAGCGCAACAGGGGGAATCACCCCTCCACTTT
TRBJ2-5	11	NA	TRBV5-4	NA	CASRGEETQYF	TGTGCCAGCAGAGGCGAGGAGACCCAGTACTTC